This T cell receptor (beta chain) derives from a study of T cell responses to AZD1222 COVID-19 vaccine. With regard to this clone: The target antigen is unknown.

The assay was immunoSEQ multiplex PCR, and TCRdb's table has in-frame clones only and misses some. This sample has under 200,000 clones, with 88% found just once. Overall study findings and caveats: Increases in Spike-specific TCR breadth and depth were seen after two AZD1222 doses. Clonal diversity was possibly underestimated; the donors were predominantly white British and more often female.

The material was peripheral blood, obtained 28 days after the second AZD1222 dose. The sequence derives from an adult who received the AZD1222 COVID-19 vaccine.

The CDR3 region has the DNA TGTGCCAGCAGCAAGACCAAACCCGGCACAGATACGCAGTATTTT. It encodes CASSKTKPGTDTQYF. The J gene is TRBJ2-3, the V gene TRBV7-8, with D unclear. CDR1 SGHVS and CDR2 FQNEAQ come from the germline V gene. The V end was cut by 5 bases, the J end by 1 base, with 13 bases between. This CDR3 has 15 amino acids. Complete variable domain (other parts from reference TRBV7-8 and TRBJ2-3): GAGVSQSPRYKVAKRGQDVALRCDPISGHVSLFWYQQALGQGPEFLTYFQNEAQLDKSGLPSDRFFAERPEGSVSTLKIQRTQQEDSAVYLCASSKTKPGTDTQYFGPGTRLTVL.